In its sample, the clone carrying this TCR beta chain was seen many times. Its antigen is as yet unknown. The record originates from a study of T-cell reconstitution after alpha-beta-depleted transplantation in children. Broader study findings: By about two months after transplant, alpha-beta T cells reportedly arose from several hundred graft clones that had expanded. When one year had passed after transplant, most T-cell counts and diversity came from newly produced T cells.

The V gene lost 3 bases and the J gene lost 7 bases, with 16 bases spanning the gap. Germline CDR1 MNHEY, CDR2 SVGEGT. The CDR3 runs 15 residues. Researchers prepared the TCRbeta library using unique molecular identifiers, the study reports. TCRdb recomputed calls from the PCR reads with MiXCR, one row per CDR3 protein. The sample records around 700,000 distinct CDR3 sequences, 10% to 15% being singletons. V usage is TRBV6-2 or TRBV6-3 and J usage is TRBJ2-1, with D maybe TRBD1 (5 bases). This specimen was PBMCs, taken before TCRalphabeta/CD19-depleted stem cell transplant. This receptor was identified in a girl aged 2-10 years with congenital amegakaryocytic thrombocytopenia, due to receive a stem cell transplant. Here the CDR3 reads CASSYSDWRTNEQFF. The CDR3 DNA reads as TGTGCCAGCAGTTATTCCGACTGGCGGACAAATGAGCAGTTCTTC.